This T cell receptor (beta chain) was identified in a study of CD8 T cells in ankylosing spondylitis. This CDR3 is 14 amino acids long. Trimming left V 1 base short and J 7 bases short, with 14 bases between. Study-wide results and caveats: One TCR beta motif, made up of under ten highly homologous variants, appeared characteristic of ankylosing spondylitis blood. In ankylosing spondylitis patients, matched synovial fluid reportedly showed significant enrichment of disease-linked clones. With a CD8+ phenotype, disease-linked clones were relatively rare in peripheral blood. Earlier authors reported some of these motif variants in reactive arthritis synovial fluid and blood.

By quantitative 5'-RACE with molecular barcodes, the TCR beta libraries were made. TCRdb independently ran MiXCR on the 5' RACE reads; one entry per CDR3 protein. The data hold some 700,000 distinct CDR3 sequences, with roughly 20% observed a single time. A few counts support this clonotype. The target antigen is unknown. The sample taken for sequencing was blood, either unsorted or a sorted T cell fraction (not recorded which). This chain joins TRBV12-3 or TRBV12-4 and TRBJ2-7; D unresolved. The receptor was isolated from a male donor with ankylosing spondylitis. CDR3 DNA sequence: TGTGCCAGCAGTTTAGACAGCCCTCGGCCTGAGCAGTACTTC. It is translated as CASSLDSPRPEQYF.